The next 30 T cell receptor beta chains were all read from a single sample in a study of OX40 agonist ivuxolimab in advanced cancers. The repertoire was sequenced with immunoSEQ multiplex PCR; TCRdb's copy has only in-frame clones and lacks some. The table lists 20,000 to 30,000 clones, about 90% of them singletons, with 20% to 25% in the top ten. Specimen: CD4+ or CD8+ T cells sorted from blood, collected in a trial of the OX40 agonist ivuxolimab. These receptors were collected from an adult with an advanced solid tumor such as melanoma, head and neck, liver or kidney cancer.

V gene TRBV7-8 combines with J gene TRBJ2-7; the D gene is possibly TRBD1 (5 bases). The germline gives CDR1 SGHVS, CDR2 FQNEAQ. With 5 bases removed from V and 1 base from J, the gap between germline ends came to 15 bases. The CDR3 runs to 15 residues. The chain's CDR3 is CASSPHQGPSYEQYF. The CDR3 coding sequence is TGTGCCAGCAGCCCGCACCAGGGCCCATCCTACGAGCAGTACTTC.

The genes are TRBV4-1 and TRBJ2-3; D not resolved. Trimming cost V 4 bases and J 1 base, with 12 bases left between them. CDR3 length: 15 residues. Germline V gene lookup returns CDR1 MGHRA and CDR2 YSYEKL. In DNA form, the CDR3 reads TGCGCCAGCAGCCCGGACCCCCTGGGCACAGATACGCAGTATTTT. Translated, it gives CASSPDPLGTDTQYF.

The V and J genes are TRBV5-1 and TRBJ1-2; TRBD1 matches at 7 bases. With 2 bases clipped from V and 7 bases from J, the junction kept 8 bases outside the gene matches. The CDR3 totals 14 residues. CDR1 and CDR2 (germline): SGHRS, YFSETQ. The CDR3 sequence is CASSFITGEAGYTF. CDR3 in DNA: TGCGCCAGCAGCTTCATAACAGGGGAAGCTGGCTACACCTTC.

V usage is TRBV27 and J usage is TRBJ1-1; no clear D gene. Germline CDR1 reads MNHEY; CDR2 reads SMNVEV (reference sequence). Trimming pared 7 bases from V and 4 bases from J, leaving 10 bases between. The CDR3 runs to 12 residues. As DNA, the CDR3 is TGTGCCAGCATAGGTGGGCCCACTGAAGCTTTCTTT. Its translation is CASIGGPTEAFF.

V usage is TRBV27 and J usage is TRBJ2-1; TRBD2 agrees at 9 bases. This CDR3 has 13 amino acids. Per germline, CDR1 MNHEY and CDR2 SMNVEV (reference sequence). The V gene end was trimmed by 7 bases and the J gene end by 9 bases; junction bases not matched to a gene: 7. CDR3 in amino acids: CASNAGTSSEQFF. The CDR3 nucleotides are TGTGCCAGCAACGCGGGGACTAGCAGTGAGCAGTTCTTC.

The chain links TRBV27 to TRBJ1-5; no firm D call. The CDR3 has 15 residues. Per germline, CDR1 MNHEY and CDR2 SMNVEV (reference sequence). V was trimmed by 4 bases and J by 0 bases, leaving 10 bases between them. In DNA, the CDR3 is TGTGCCAGCAGTTCGTGGGAGTATAGCAATCAGCCCCAGCATTTT. Encoded protein: CASSSWEYSNQPQHF.

The chain joins TRBV9 to TRBJ1-2, with TRBD1 matching 7 bases. Unmatched junction bases numbered 5, after V lost 3 bases and J lost 6 bases. The CDR3 is made up of 13 amino acids. Germline CDR1 reads SGDLS; CDR2 reads YYNGEE. This chain's CDR3 is CASSARGGNGYTF. The DNA of the CDR3 is TGTGCCAGCAGCGCCAGGGGGGGGAATGGCTACACCTTC.

The V gene is TRBV28, the J gene TRBJ2-2; the D is unclear. CDR1 and CDR2 (germline): MDHEN, SYDVKM. Trimming took 3 bases from V and 1 from J, leaving 6 bases between them. The CDR3 sequence is 14 residues long. In DNA, the CDR3 is TGTGCCAGCAGTTTCTTTAAGAACACCGGGGAGCTGTTTTTT. Its translation: CASSFFKNTGELFF.

A word on this clone: Compared with germline, one end of the junction differs, possibly owing to a read error. The V call is TRBV7-7, the J call TRBJ2-1; D might be TRBD1 (9 bases). Per the germline V gene, CDR1 is SSHAT and CDR2 is FNYEAQ (reference sequence). The CDR3 runs to 18 residues. This chain's CDR3 is CASSSGGTGHSSYNEQFF. The CDR3 DNA reads as TGTGCTAGCAGCTCGGGGGGGACAGGGCATAGCTCCTACAATGAGCAGTTCTTC.

The chain is built from TRBV28 and TRBJ2-1, with D hard to call. Trimming stripped 4 bases from V and 5 bases from J, with 9 bases between. The CDR3 length is 13 residues. From germline, CDR1 is MDHEN and CDR2 SYDVKM. DNA of the CDR3: TGTGCCAGCAGTTCTCCGGGTCACAATGAGCAGTTCTTC. Encoded protein: CASSSPGHNEQFF.

The J gene is TRBJ2-5, the V gene TRBV5-4; the match to TRBD1 covers 12 bases. The CDR3 contains 16 residues. The germline V gene has CDR1 SGHNT and CDR2 YYREEE (reference sequence). After removal of 0 bases from V and 4 bases from J, the junction contained 4 bases not matched to a gene. The CDR3, as DNA: TGTGCCAGCAGCTTGGGGGACAGGGGGCTTCGAGAGACCCAGTACTTC. Encoded protein: CASSLGDRGLRETQYF. The full variable domain, in which reference TRBV5-4 and TRBJ2-5 provide the parts outside the CDR3, is ETGVTQSPTHLIKTRGQQVTLRCSSQSGHNTVSWYQQALGQGPQFIFQYYREEENGRGNFPPRFSGLQFPNYSSELNVNALELDDSALYLCASSLGDRGLRETQYFGPGTRLLVL.

The rearrangement links TRBV15 to TRBJ1-5; D remains ambiguous. The CDR3 covers 15 residues. Between the trimmed V and J ends, which lost 0 bases and 2 bases, there was a span of 8 bases. In germline, CDR1 is LNHNV, CDR2 YYDKDF (reference sequence). The chain's CDR3 is CATSRDQVGNQPQHF. The CDR3 DNA is TGTGCCACCAGCAGAGATCAGGTCGGCAATCAGCCCCAGCATTTT.

The chain links TRBV7-9 to TRBJ2-3; 7 bases agree with TRBD2. Germline V CDR1 and CDR2: SEHNR, FQNEAQ (reference sequence). The CDR3 length is 13 residues. With V trimmed by 3 bases and J by 11 bases, 8 bases remained unmatched. The CDR3 loop reads CASSLGLPKMQYF. CDR3 nucleotide sequence: TGTGCCAGCAGCTTGGGACTACCAAAAATGCAGTATTTT.

V usage is TRBV4-3 and J usage is TRBJ1-2; tentatively, D is TRBD1 (5 bases). Trimming shortened V by 4 bases and J by 3 bases, and 15 bases separated the two germline ends. This CDR3 spans 15 amino acids. From germline, CDR1 is LGHNA and CDR2 YSLEER. CDR3 DNA: TGCGCCAGCAGCCCTCGGACGGGGGGACACTATGGCTACACCTTC. Its translation: CASSPRTGGHYGYTF.

This chain links TRBV9 with TRBJ1-3; no reliable D call. Per the germline V gene, CDR1 is SGDLS and CDR2 is YYNGEE. The CDR3 runs 12 residues. Trimming removed 3 bases from V and 3 bases from J, with 4 bases in between. The CDR3 DNA is TGTGCCAGCAGCGCGGATGGAAACACCATATATTTT. Amino acids: CASSADGNTIYF.

The chain carries TRBV13 and TRBJ2-1; no firm D call. From germline, CDR1 is PRHDT and CDR2 FYEKMQ (reference sequence). The CDR3 consists of 17 residues. Between the trimmed V and J ends, which lost 5 bases and 0 bases, there was a span of 17 bases. CDR3 sequence (DNA): TGTGCCAGCAGCCAATACCGGACGGGTCGCTCCTACAATGAGCAGTTCTTC. Encoded protein: CASSQYRTGRSYNEQFF.

The rearrangement uses TRBV7-6 and TRBJ1-4, with TRBD1 identical over 7 bases. Unmatched junction bases numbered 3, after V lost 5 bases and J lost 0 bases. Germline lookup yields CDR1 SGHVS and CDR2 FNYEAQ. The CDR3 consists of 15 residues. The CDR3 region is CASSTGQATNEKLFF. For the CDR3, the DNA is TGTGCCAGCAGCACCGGACAGGCAACTAATGAAAAACTGTTTTTT.

The V and J genes are TRBV7-2 and TRBJ2-7; the match to TRBD1 covers 12 bases. Per germline, CDR1 SGHTA and CDR2 FQGNSA. The length of the CDR3 is 15 residues. Trimming took 6 bases from V and 4 from J; bases not matched to a gene: 7. The CDR3 loop reads CASSSRDRGLYEQYF. For the CDR3, the DNA is TGTGCCAGCAGTTCAAGGGACAGGGGGCTTTACGAGCAGTACTTC. The entire variable domain, with the rest obtained from reference TRBV7-2 and TRBJ2-7, is as follows: GAGVSQSPSNKVTEKGKDVELRCDPISGHTALYWYRQSLGQGLEFLIYFQGNSAPDKSGLPSDRFSAERTGGSVSTLTIQRTQQEDSAVYLCASSSRDRGLYEQYFGPGTRLTVT.

Concerning this clone: An end of the junction does not agree with germline; a read error may underlie this. The chain carries TRBV28 and TRBJ2-7; no clear D gene. CDR3 length equals 14 residues. Germline V lookup: CDR1 MDHEN, CDR2 SYDVKM. The CDR3 sequence is CTSSFELNYYEQYF. Here the CDR3 DNA reads TGTACCAGCAGTTTCGAACTCAACTATTACGAGCAGTACTTC.

The chain uses TRBV30 and TRBJ2-1; the D gene is possibly TRBD2 (7 bases). This CDR3 spans 14 amino acids. The V gene lost 2 bases and the J gene lost 5 bases, with 13 bases spanning the gap. Germline V gene sequence: CDR1 GTSNPN, CDR2 SVGIG (reference sequence). CDR3 amino acids: CAWSSGNRDNEQFF. CDR3 DNA sequence: TGTGCCTGGAGTAGCGGGAACAGGGACAATGAGCAGTTCTTC.

The rearrangement links TRBV4-1 to TRBJ1-1, with 9 bases aligning to TRBD1. This CDR3 has 16 amino acids. The J segment lost 3 bases and the V segment lost 0 bases, leaving 5 bases of the junction unmatched. CDR1 and CDR2 from the germline V gene are MGHRA and YSYEKL. CDR3 DNA: TGCGCCAGCAGCCAAGATCCCCGACAGGGGGACACTGAAGCTTTCTTT. Translating gives CASSQDPRQGDTEAFF.

V is TRBV19 and J is TRBJ1-5, with 7 bases fitting TRBD1. The CDR3 extends over 14 amino acids. The J segment lost 5 bases and the V segment lost 6 bases, leaving 7 bases of the junction unmatched. CDR1 is LNHDA and CDR2 is SQIVND in the germline V gene (reference sequence). The CDR3 reads CASRAGGRDQPQHF. The CDR3 DNA reads as TGTGCCAGTAGAGCAGGGGGACGGGATCAGCCCCAGCATTTT. The full variable domain, its missing parts supplied by reference TRBV19 and TRBJ1-5, is DGGITQSPKYLFRKEGQNVTLSCEQNLNHDAMYWYRQDPGQGLRLIYYSQIVNDFQKGDIAEGYSVSREKKESFPLTVTSAQKNPTAFYLCASRAGGRDQPQHFGDGTRLSIL.

Judged by abundance, this clone is medium-sized. The CDR3 here is CASSLALSEAFF. The CDR3 nucleotides are TGTGCCAGCAGCTTGGCTTTAAGTGAAGCTTTCTTT. This chain joins TRBV5-6 and TRBJ1-1; D ambiguous. V was trimmed by 0 bases and J by 7 bases, leaving 7 bases between them. The germline V gene has CDR1 SGHDT and CDR2 YYEEEE. The CDR3 length is 12 residues.

This rearrangement joins TRBV19 to TRBJ2-7, with TRBD2 identical over 8 bases. V trimming: 7 bases; J trimming: 2 bases; junction bases outside the gene matches: 4. CDR1 and CDR2 (germline): LNHDA, SQIVND (reference sequence). The CDR3 is made up of 13 amino acids. For the CDR3, the DNA is TGTGCCAGTAAGCCAGCGGGGGCCTACGAGCAGTACTTC. Encoded protein: CASKPAGAYEQYF.

This chain connects TRBV2 to TRBJ2-1; TRBD2 matches at 12 bases. Germline V gene sequence: CDR1 SNHLY, CDR2 FYNNEI. The CDR3 loop spans 17 amino acids. V was clipped by 3 bases and J by 8 bases; unmatched bases: 11. Here the CDR3 reads CASSDGLAGGPRYEQFF. The DNA of the CDR3 is TGTGCCAGCAGTGACGGGCTAGCGGGAGGGCCACGGTATGAGCAGTTCTTC.

The CDR3 loop reads CASSRQGLSNQPQHF. CDR3 coding DNA: TGTGCCAGCAGCCGACAGGGGCTTAGCAATCAGCCCCAGCATTTT. V gene TRBV5-5 combines with J gene TRBJ1-5; 8 bases align to TRBD1. V was clipped by 4 bases and J by 0 bases; unmatched bases: 3. The CDR3 runs to 15 residues. Per germline, CDR1 SGHKS and CDR2 YYEKEE (reference sequence).

J is TRBJ2-7 and V is TRBV5-6, with unresolved D. There are 14 residues in the CDR3. Trimming took 4 bases from V and 1 from J, leaving 12 bases between them. CDR1 is SGHDT, CDR2 YYEEEE, per germline. The CDR3 reads CASSVRRWSYEQYF. CDR3 nucleotides: TGTGCCAGCAGCGTCCGAAGATGGTCCTACGAGCAGTACTTC.

The chain recombines TRBV30 with TRBJ1-6; 7 bases agree with TRBD1. The germline V gene has CDR1 GTSNPN and CDR2 SVGIG (reference sequence). This CDR3 spans 14 amino acids. Trimming took 2 bases from V and 7 from J; bases not matched to a gene: 5. The DNA of the CDR3 is TGTGCCTGGAGTCAAGGGGGCGGGAATTCACCCCTCCACTTT. This sequence encodes CAWSQGGGNSPLHF.

The V and J genes are TRBV5-4 and TRBJ1-2; D is unresolved. Germline CDR1 reads SGHNT; CDR2 reads YYREEE (reference sequence). The CDR3 totals 11 residues. Trimming removed 0 bases at V and 5 bases at J, with 2 bases between. The DNA for the CDR3 is TGTGCCAGCAGCTTGGGGTATGGCTACACCTTC. Protein product: CASSLGYGYTF. The full variable domain, its missing parts supplied by reference TRBV5-4 and TRBJ1-2, is ETGVTQSPTHLIKTRGQQVTLRCSSQSGHNTVSWYQQALGQGPQFIFQYYREEENGRGNFPPRFSGLQFPNYSSELNVNALELDDSALYLCASSLGYGYTFGSGTRLTVV.

This clone turned up a few times. The gene calls are TRBV15 and TRBJ1-4; D perhaps matches TRBD1 (5 bases). Germline CDR1 reads LNHNV; CDR2 reads YYDKDF (reference sequence). V lost 6 bases, J lost 0 bases, and 20 bases lay in between. The CDR3 is 18 residues long. Written as DNA, the CDR3 is TGTGCCACCAGACCAGGGATAAATAGGATCGCAACTAATGAAAAACTGTTTTTT. It translates to CATRPGINRIATNEKLFF.